This paragraph reports one T cell receptor (beta chain). The sample belongs to a study of blood T cell repertoires in COVID-19. The CDR3 loop spans 14 amino acids. The germline gives CDR1 SGHTA, CDR2 FQGNSA. Trimming stripped 2 bases from V and 4 bases from J, with 10 bases between. Per the original methods: Amplified reference gene primers provided the basis for estimating nucleated cell counts. Produced via immunoSEQ multiplex PCR; TCRdb's table is partial and in-frame only. D and trimming were read from the DNA, whereas the V and J calls and clone size are those reported in that table. This sample yields 150,000 to 200,000 clones, of which 88% are seen a single time; about 6.3% belongs to the top ten.

The sequence derives from a man aged 35 to 55 with active or convalescent COVID-19. The chain couples TRBV7-2 to TRBJ2-3; D uncertain. Material for sequencing was peripheral blood. The CDR3 reads CASSLLFDSDTQYF. CDR3 nucleotides: TGTGCCAGCAGCTTACTCTTCGACTCAGATACGCAGTATTTT.